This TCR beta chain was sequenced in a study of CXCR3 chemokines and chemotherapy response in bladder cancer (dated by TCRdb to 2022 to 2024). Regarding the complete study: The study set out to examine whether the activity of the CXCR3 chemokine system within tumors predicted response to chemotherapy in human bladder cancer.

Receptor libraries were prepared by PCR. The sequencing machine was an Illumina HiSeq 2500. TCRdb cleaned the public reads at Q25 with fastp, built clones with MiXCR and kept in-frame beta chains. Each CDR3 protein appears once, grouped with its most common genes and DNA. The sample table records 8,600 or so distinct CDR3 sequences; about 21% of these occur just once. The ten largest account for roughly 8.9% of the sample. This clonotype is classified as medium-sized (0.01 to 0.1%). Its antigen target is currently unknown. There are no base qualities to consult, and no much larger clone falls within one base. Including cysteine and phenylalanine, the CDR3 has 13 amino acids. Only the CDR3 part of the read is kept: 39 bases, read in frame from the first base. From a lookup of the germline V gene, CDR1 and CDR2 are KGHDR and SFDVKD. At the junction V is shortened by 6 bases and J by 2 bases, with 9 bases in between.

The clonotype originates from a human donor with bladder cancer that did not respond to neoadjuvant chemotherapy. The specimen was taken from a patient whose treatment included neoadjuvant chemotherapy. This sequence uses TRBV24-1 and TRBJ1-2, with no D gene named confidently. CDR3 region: CATSKGTNYGYTF. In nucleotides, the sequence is TGTGCCACCAGTAAGGGTACGAACTATGGCTACACCTTC.